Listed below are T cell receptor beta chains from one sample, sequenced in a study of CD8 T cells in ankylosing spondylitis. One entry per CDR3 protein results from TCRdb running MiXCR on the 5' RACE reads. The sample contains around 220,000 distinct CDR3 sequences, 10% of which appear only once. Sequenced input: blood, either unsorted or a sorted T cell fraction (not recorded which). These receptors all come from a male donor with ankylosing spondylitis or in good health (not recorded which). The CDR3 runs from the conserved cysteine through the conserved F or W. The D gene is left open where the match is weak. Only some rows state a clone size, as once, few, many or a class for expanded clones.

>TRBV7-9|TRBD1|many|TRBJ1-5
TGTGCCAGCAGCTTAGCGGACAGGGAGCAGCCCCAGCATTTT
CASSLADREQPQHF
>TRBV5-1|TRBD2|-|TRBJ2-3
TGCGCCAGCAGCCCTCCCAGCGGGGTGACAGATACGCAGTATTTT
CASSPPSGVTDTQYF
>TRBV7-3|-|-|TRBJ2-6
TGTGCCAGCAGCATACAGGGAGGTGGGGCCAACGTCCTGACTTTC
CASSIQGGGANVLTF
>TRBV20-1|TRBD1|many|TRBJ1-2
TGCAGTGCTGCTGGGACAGGGGGCGATGCTAACTATGGCTACACCTTC
CSAAGTGGDANYGYTF
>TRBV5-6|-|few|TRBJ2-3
TGTGCCAGCAGCCCGCCCGGAGATACGCAGTATTTT
CASSPPGDTQYF
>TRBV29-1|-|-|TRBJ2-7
TGCAGCGTTGAAGCCTTACCGGGGACTCCGGGGGAGCAGTACTTC
CSVEALPGTPGEQYF
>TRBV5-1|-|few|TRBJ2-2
TGCGCCAGCAGCTTGCGGTCGAACACCGGGGAGCTGTTTTTT
CASSLRSNTGELFF
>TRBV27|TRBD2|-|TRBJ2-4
TGTGCCAGCAGTTCCGTAGCGGGGGGGCTTCAGTACTTC
CASSSVAGGLQYF
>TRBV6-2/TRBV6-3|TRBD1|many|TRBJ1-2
TGTGCCAGCAGTGCGGACAGGAACTATGGCTACACCTTC
CASSADRNYGYTF
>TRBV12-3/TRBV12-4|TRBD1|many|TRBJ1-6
TGTGCCAGCAGTCCGGGGGACAGGGGAAGGGCACCCCTCCACTTT
CASSPGDRGRAPLHF
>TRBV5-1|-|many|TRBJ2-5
TGCGCCAGCAGCCCGGGACACGTAACGGAGACCCAGTACTTC
CASSPGHVTETQYF
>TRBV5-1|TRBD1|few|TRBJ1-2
TGCGCCAGCAGCCCGTGGCCCGGGACAGAGTATGGCTACACCTTC
CASSPWPGTEYGYTF
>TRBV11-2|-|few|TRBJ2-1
TGTGCCAGCAGCTTGGGGCATGAGAGGGGCAATGAGCAGTTCTTC
CASSLGHERGNEQFF
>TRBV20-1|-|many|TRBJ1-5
TGCAGTGCTAGGTTGGGTGTAGGCAATCAGCCCCAGCATTTT
CSARLGVGNQPQHF
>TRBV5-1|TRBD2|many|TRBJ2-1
TGCGCCAGCAGCTTCGGGACTACCCCCTCCTACAATGAGCAGTTCTTC
CASSFGTTPSYNEQFF
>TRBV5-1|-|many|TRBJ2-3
TGCGCCAGCAGCGCGACTGGCCTAGATACGCAGTATTTT
CASSATGLDTQYF
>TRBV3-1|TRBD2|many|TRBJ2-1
TGTGCCAGCAGCCATACTAGCGGAGGGCCCTACAATGAGCAGTTCTTC
CASSHTSGGPYNEQFF
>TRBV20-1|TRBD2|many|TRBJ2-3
TGCAGTGCTGGGGTCGGGGGGGCCTTGTCGCAGTATTTT
CSAGVGGALSQYF
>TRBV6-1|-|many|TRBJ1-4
TGTGCCAGCCTACCACCGGGACGGGGAAATGAAAAACTGTTTTTT
CASLPPGRGNEKLFF
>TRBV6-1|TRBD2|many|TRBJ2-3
TGTGCCAGCAGGGCAACAGGGACTAGCGGGGGTGGAGATACGCAGTATTTT
CASRATGTSGGGDTQYF
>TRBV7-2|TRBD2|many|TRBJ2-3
TGTGCCAGCAGCTTAAGCCTAGCGGGGGGGGGACGTACGCAGTATTTT
CASSLSLAGGGRTQYF
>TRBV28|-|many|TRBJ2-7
TGTGCCAGCAGTTTTGGCCCGGAGGGGAACTACGAGCAGTACTTC
CASSFGPEGNYEQYF